The 5 T cell receptor beta chains below all came from one sample that was sequenced in a study of graft-versus-host responses after intestinal transplantation. These TCRs are of unknown antigen specificity. The method was immunoSEQ multiplex PCR; TCRdb's version includes in-frame clones alone and lacks a portion of them. The sample has roughly 120,000 clones, approximately 95% seen once; the top ten hold 3.3%. Sequenced here: unstimulated CD8+ T cells sorted from spleen or lymph node cells, sampled before intestinal transplant. The receptors originated from a human donor who received an intestinal transplant.

The chain uses TRBV19 and TRBJ2-7, with TRBD2 matching over 7 bases. CDR3 length equals 19 residues. Germline CDR1 is LNHDA and CDR2 is SQIVND (reference sequence). V was clipped by 3 bases and J by 0 bases; unmatched bases: 17. The CDR3 nucleotides are TGTGCCAGTAGTATGACCTTTGGTCAGTGGGGGGGAAGCTCCTACGAGCAGTACTTC. Protein product: CASSMTFGQWGGSSYEQYF.

V gene TRBV10-2 combines with J gene TRBJ2-1; TRBD2 aligns across 7 bases. The ends lost 8 bases at V and 8 bases at J; junction bases unmatched: 3. This CDR3 has 11 amino acids. CDR1 is WSHSY and CDR2 is SAAADI in the germline V gene. DNA of the CDR3: TGCGCCAGCGGACGGGGGGATGAGCAGTTCTTC. This encodes CASGRGDEQFF.

The chain combines TRBV2 with TRBJ2-1, with TRBD1 matching over 8 bases. The V and J ends lost 4 bases and 15 bases, in that order; junction bases with no gene match: 8. This CDR3 region has 12 residues. Germline CDR1 and CDR2: SNHLY and FYNNEI. The CDR3 DNA reads TGTGCCAGCAGTGCCGACAGGGGATGGGGGTTCTTC. Translation gives CASSADRGWGFF.

V gene TRBV4-3 combines with J gene TRBJ2-7, with 12 bases matching TRBD2. After removal of 5 bases from V and 1 base from J, the junction contained 9 bases not matched to a gene. Looked up from germline, CDR1 is LGHNA and CDR2 is YSLEER. The CDR3 loop spans 17 amino acids. The CDR3 DNA is TGCGCCAGCAGCGGTCCTAGCGGGAGGGGGCTGTCCTACGAGCAGTACTTC. It encodes CASSGPSGRGLSYEQYF.

J is TRBJ2-1 and V is TRBV2; 11 nucleotides match TRBD2. Germline CDR1 reads SNHLY; CDR2 reads FYNNEI. Trimming cost V 10 bases and J 4 bases; bases outside gene matches: 6. The CDR3 spans 14 residues. Here the CDR3 DNA reads TGTGCCACCGTCGGGACTAGCGGATACAATGAGCAGTTCTTC. Its translation: CATVGTSGYNEQFF.